One sample yielded the 2 T cell receptor beta chains listed below, sequenced in a study of T cells in Graves' hyperthyroidism and ophthalmopathy. What was amplified from RNA transcripts were TCR beta CDR3 regions. Using the HTBI primer set, a first-round RT-PCR was run on the TCR CDR3. TCRdb re-derived calls from the multiplex PCR reads in MiXCR, one entry per CDR3 protein. The top ten clones hold around 19% of a sample with about 570,000 distinct CDR3 sequences, about 45% of them seen once. Input material: peripheral blood or thyroid tissue (not recorded which). Receptors were obtained from an adult woman with Graves' disease, either hyperthyroidism or ophthalmopathy (not recorded which).

V is TRBV12-3 or TRBV12-4 and J is TRBJ2-5; possible D gene TRBD2, 6 bases. The CDR3 sequence is 13 residues long. Between the trimmed V and J ends, which lost 3 bases and 5 bases, there was a span of 10 bases. CDR3 loop: CASSLRGAETQYF. CDR3 nucleotides: TGTGCCAGCAGTTTGCGGGGCGCGGAGACCCAGTACTTC.

The rearrangement joins TRBV5-4 to TRBJ2-7; 7 positions match TRBD1. Per the germline V gene, CDR1 is SGHNT and CDR2 is YYREEE (reference sequence). This CDR3 comprises 16 residues. Trimming removed 0 bases from V and 4 bases from J; junction bases left unmatched: 10. CDR3 coding DNA: TGTGCCAGCAGCTTGGCCCCCGGGGACAGACCATACGAGCAGTACTTC. Translated: CASSLAPGDRPYEQYF.